The 20 T cell receptor beta chains below come from one sample, sequenced in a study of T cells after yellow fever vaccination. One entry per CDR3 protein, called by TCRdb with MiXCR from the 5' RACE reads. The sample holds over 25,000 distinct CDR3 sequences, roughly a tenth seen once. The input for sequencing was PBMCs, either bulk or a sorted T-cell subset (CD4+, CD8+, memory, or dextramer-sorted; not recorded which), taken around 14 days after the first yellow fever vaccination. The source of these receptors is a man between 18 and 35 years old who received the YFV17D yellow fever vaccine.

This clonotype was seen at least ten times. This sequence joins TRBV5-1 and TRBJ2-2; possibly TRBD2 for D (6 bases). The CDR3 covers 19 residues. V was trimmed by 5 bases and J by 4 bases, leaving 27 bases between them. Germline CDR1 is SGHRS and CDR2 is YFSETQ. The CDR3 spells CASSSSVTELASSTGELFF. The CDR3 bases are TGCGCCAGCAGTAGTAGTGTGACCGAACTAGCCTCGAGCACCGGGGAGCTGTTTTTT.

This clonotype was counted ten times or more. The chain joins TRBV5-1 to TRBJ2-4; 7 positions agree with TRBD2. In germline, CDR1 is SGHRS, CDR2 YFSETQ. The length of the CDR3 is 15 residues. V lost 4 bases to trimming and J lost 5 bases; unmatched junction nucleotides: 9. CDR3 sequence reads: CASSPPGGLQNIQYF. Written as DNA, the CDR3 is TGCGCCAGCAGCCCACCGGGGGGTCTTCAAAACATTCAGTACTTC.

This clonotype has at least ten counts. The rearrangement joins TRBV7-7 to TRBJ1-1; TRBD1 matches at 7 bases. Losses at the gene ends were 5 bases for V and 0 bases for J; bases not matched to a gene: 9. The CDR3 spans 16 residues. Per the germline V gene, CDR1 is SSHAT and CDR2 is FNYEAQ (reference sequence). This CDR3 is CASSPTWTGMNTEAFF. The CDR3 DNA is TGTGCCAGCAGCCCAACCTGGACAGGAATGAACACTGAAGCTTTCTTT. The whole variable domain, remainder taken from reference TRBV7-7 and TRBJ1-1, is GAGVSQSPRYKVTKRGQDVTLRCDPISSHATLYWYQQALGQGPEFLTYFNYEAQPDKSGLPSDRFSAERPEGSISTLTIQRTEQRDSAMYRCASSPTWTGMNTEAFFGQGTRLTVV.

This clonotype was detected ten times or more. The chain is built from TRBV29-1 and TRBJ2-1; D remains unclear. Trimming stripped 0 bases from V and 3 bases from J, with 15 bases between. Germline V gives CDR1 SQVTM, CDR2 ANQGSEA. The CDR3 is 16 residues long. The CDR3 nucleotides read TGCAGCGTTGAAGATGTAAGGTTGGGGTTCTACAATGAGCAGTTCTTC. The encoded protein is CSVEDVRLGFYNEQFF.

Only a few counts were recorded for this clonotype. A much larger clone lies one base from this, so it may be a read error. CDR3 DNA sequence: TGCAGCGTTCGGACAGGGCGTTGTACTGAAGCTTTCTTT. The encoded protein is CSVRTGRCTEAFF. The chain is built from TRBV29-1 and TRBJ1-1; 8 nucleotides match TRBD1. V lost 5 bases and J lost 5; bases outside the gene matches: 7. CDR3 length equals 13 residues. From germline, CDR1 is SQVTM and CDR2 ANQGSEA.

This clonotype was detected ten times or more. CDR3 DNA sequence: TGCGCCAGCAGCCAAGTGGGCGGGTTTCCATCTGGGGCCAACGTCCTGACTTTC. It translates to CASSQVGGFPSGANVLTF. The rearrangement joins TRBV4-3 to TRBJ2-6, with D possibly TRBD2 on 5 matching bases. The germline V and J ends were trimmed by 1 base and 1 base, with 14 bases remaining between them. Germline loops: CDR1 LGHNA, CDR2 YSLEER. This CDR3 comprises 18 residues.

This clonotype was recorded many times. The rearrangement joins TRBV27 to TRBJ1-6; D ambiguous. V gave up 3 bases and J gave up 10 bases, with 10 bases separating them. The CDR3 totals 13 residues. Germline-derived CDR1 and CDR2 are MNHEY and SMNVEV (reference sequence). CDR3 bases: TGTGCCAGCAGTTTTTCTGTTTTGTCACCCCTCCACTTT. As protein: CASSFSVLSPLHF.

The table lists this clonotype with many counts. The chain links TRBV6-5 to TRBJ2-7, with D maybe TRBD1 (6 bases). The V and J ends lost 0 bases and 3 bases respectively, with 9 bases between them. Germline assignment: CDR1 MNHEY and CDR2 SVGAGI. This CDR3 is 14 amino acids long. CDR3 nucleotides: TGTGCCAGCAGTTACTCGATGGGACACTACGAGCAGTACGTC. This translates into CASSYSMGHYEQYV.

This clonotype was seen repeatedly, ten times or more. The rearrangement joins TRBV5-4 to TRBJ2-3, with 11 bases that match TRBD2. CDR1 and CDR2 from the germline V gene are SGHNT and YYREEE (reference sequence). V trimming: 6 bases; J trimming: 1 base; junction bases outside the gene matches: 7. The CDR3 runs 16 residues. The chain's CDR3 is CASTRATSGGTDTQYF. In nucleotides, the CDR3 is TGTGCCAGCACCCGGGCGACTAGCGGGGGCACAGATACGCAGTATTTT. Complete variable domain (other parts from reference TRBV5-4 and TRBJ2-3): ETGVTQSPTHLIKTRGQQVTLRCSSQSGHNTVSWYQQALGQGPQFIFQYYREEENGRGNFPPRFSGLQFPNYSSELNVNALELDDSALYLCASTRATSGGTDTQYFGPGTRLTVL.

At least ten counts were recorded for this clonotype. The chain joins TRBV11-3 to TRBJ1-6; 9 positions match TRBD1. This CDR3 has 18 amino acids. The V and J ends lost 5 bases and 0 bases, in that order; junction bases with no gene match: 8. Germline assignment: CDR1 SGHNT and CDR2 YENEEA. CDR3 amino acids: CASSPGQGSSSYNSPLHF. The CDR3 DNA is TGTGCCAGCAGCCCGGGACAGGGCTCGAGCTCCTATAATTCACCCCTCCACTTT.

Many counts were recorded for this clonotype. The chain uses TRBV12-3 or TRBV12-4 and TRBJ2-6, with a possible D match to TRBD2 (6 bases). V dropped 4 bases and J dropped 2 bases, with 12 bases sitting between them. This CDR3 contains 16 residues. The CDR3: CASSWRVLPGANVLTF. As DNA, the CDR3 is TGTGCCAGCAGTTGGAGGGTCCTGCCTGGGGCCAACGTCCTGACTTTC.

This clonotype was observed at least ten times. The chain combines TRBV20-1 with TRBJ2-3; 10 bases agree with TRBD2. The CDR3 length is 14 residues. Germline V gene data show CDR1 as DFQATT and CDR2 as SNEGSKA (reference sequence). V trimming: 6 bases; J trimming: 6 bases; junction bases outside the gene matches: 9. The CDR3 DNA reads TGCAGTGCGCGCCCACTAGCGGGGATCGATACGCAGTATTTT. It is translated as CSARPLAGIDTQYF.

This clonotype has ten or more counts. The CDR3 is CASSSTGATQYF. In DNA, the CDR3 is TGTGCCAGCAGCTCAACAGGGGCTACGCAGTATTTT. The chain joins TRBV7-9 to TRBJ2-3, with 7 bases lining up with TRBD1. V gave up 4 bases and J gave up 8 bases; unmatched junction bases: 3. This CDR3 has 12 residues. Germline CDR1 SEHNR, CDR2 FQNEAQ (reference sequence).

Concerning this clonotype itself: A much larger clonotype is one base distant, so this may be a read error. This rearrangement joins TRBV2 to TRBJ2-7; TRBD1 is a possible D gene (5 bases). Germline V gene sequence: CDR1 SNHLY, CDR2 FYNNEI. V gave up 6 bases and J gave up 6 bases, with 12 bases separating them. The CDR3 spans 12 residues. DNA for the CDR3: TGTGCCAGCAGGGAAACAAGGGGCGAGCAGTACTTC. Its protein is CASRETRGEQYF.

This clonotype was recorded at least ten times. Written as DNA, the CDR3 is TGTGCCAGCACCCCTCTAGCGGGGTCAAGGAATGAGCAGTTCTTC. This translates into CASTPLAGSRNEQFF. The chain joins TRBV7-2 to TRBJ2-1, with TRBD2 matching 9 bases. CDR1 and CDR2 (germline): SGHTA, FQGNSA. The CDR3 is 15 amino acids. V trimming: 7 bases; J trimming: 7 bases; junction bases outside the gene matches: 11.

This clonotype was counted ten times or more. The chain recombines TRBV19 with TRBJ1-1; a possible D gene is TRBD1 (5 bases). Germline V gene sequence: CDR1 LNHDA, CDR2 SQIVND (reference sequence). V was trimmed by 2 bases and J by 4 bases, leaving 14 bases between them. This CDR3 contains 15 residues. This CDR3 reads CASSINGRDGTEAFF. CDR3 bases: TGTGCCAGTAGTATAAATGGAAGGGACGGCACTGAAGCTTTCTTT.

The sample holds many counts of this clonotype. The V and J genes are TRBV3-1 and TRBJ1-1; D is ambiguous. There are 14 residues in the CDR3. In germline, CDR1 is LGHDT, CDR2 YNNKEL (reference sequence). Trimming removed 1 base from V and 0 bases from J, with 6 bases in between. This CDR3 is CASSQAGVNTEAFF. CDR3 in DNA: TGTGCCAGCAGCCAAGCAGGTGTGAACACTGAAGCTTTCTTT. The variable domain in full, with the rest retrieved from reference TRBV3-1 and TRBJ1-1, is DTAVSQTPKYLVTQMGNDKSIKCEQNLGHDTMYWYKQDSKKFLKIMFSYNNKELIINETVPNRFSPKSPDKAHLNLHINSLELGDSAVYFCASSQAGVNTEAFFGQGTRLTVV.

About this clonotype: Given a much more abundant clone one base away, this may be a read error. This chain connects TRBV11-2 to TRBJ2-1; D is unresolved. The DNA end is more similar to TRBJ2-7, so the J call may be wrong. This CDR3 contains 13 residues. Germline CDR1 is SGHAT and CDR2 is FQNNGV. DNA for the CDR3: TGTGCCAGCAGTACGCTCGTTCTTTTTGAGCAGTACTTC. It is translated as CASSTLVLFEQYF.

The V gene is TRBV5-6, the J gene TRBJ2-3; TRBD2 might be the D (5 bases). CDR3 length: 15 amino acids. Trimming took 4 bases from V and 1 from J, leaving 13 bases between them. Germline V CDR1 and CDR2: SGHDT, YYEEEE. CDR3: CASSPGIRGTDTQYF. The CDR3 DNA follows: TGTGCCAGCAGCCCCGGGATCCGCGGCACAGATACGCAGTATTTT.

This clonotype showed up many times. V gene TRBV7-2 combines with J gene TRBJ2-3; D unclear. The CDR3 runs 12 residues. Germline loops: CDR1 SGHTA, CDR2 FQGNSA. The V end was cut by 6 bases, the J end by 6 bases, with 10 bases between. In DNA form, the CDR3 reads TGTGCCAGCAGTAAATATGCGGATACGCAGTATTTT. This translates into CASSKYADTQYF.